This T cell receptor beta chain was identified during a study of blood T cell repertoires in COVID-19. Deletions cut 0 bases from V and 4 bases from J, with 14 bases between. Per germline, CDR1 SGHRS and CDR2 YFSETQ. This CDR3 comprises 15 residues. The assay was immunoSEQ multiplex PCR, and TCRdb's table has in-frame clones only and misses some. Seen here are 400,000 to 450,000 clones, around 91% observed once, and the top ten hold 1.1%. The rearrangement links TRBV5-1 to TRBJ2-7; tentative D call: TRBD2 (5 bases). The sequenced material came from PBMCs or T cells enriched from blood (not recorded which). The TCR sequence derives from a man aged 25 to 40 who had recovered from COVID-19. CDR3: CASSLALVATYEQYF. The CDR3 nucleotides are TGCGCCAGCAGCTTGGCCTTGGTAGCGACATACGAGCAGTACTTC. The variable domain in full, completed from reference TRBV5-1 and TRBJ2-7, reads KAGVTQTPRYLIKTRGQQVTLSCSPISGHRSVSWYQQTPGQGLQFLFEYFSETQRNKGNFPGRFSGRQFSNSRSEMNVSTLELGDSALYLCASSLALVATYEQYFGPGTRLTVT.